This TCR beta chain was captured by sequencing in a study of Ad26.COV2.S vaccination and SARS-CoV-2 variants (dated by TCRdb to the early 2020s). Background for the entire study: Vaccine-arm donors came from COV1001, a multicentre, randomized, double-blind, placebo-controlled phase I-IIa trial of Ad26.COV2.S in healthy adults. Dosing of Ad26.COV2.S was intramuscular, at either 5x10^10 or 1x10^11 viral particles, delivered as one shot or as two shots spaced 56 days apart. TCRbeta repertoire sequencing served as the tool for gauging how specific and how broad the SARS-CoV-2-reactive T cell receptors were following Ad26.COV2.S vaccination. A total of around 32 samples were included in the TCR-sequenced set, comprising 19 Ad26.COV2.S vaccine recipients, 5 placebo recipients and 8 SARS-CoV-2 convalescent individuals. Trial participants were randomized into five groups of five: low-dose or high-dose Ad26.COV2.S given once or twice, or placebo on both occasions. Throughout the experiments and outcome assessment, investigators stayed blinded to trial group allocation.

The treatment or condition label here, explained by the study, means: around 19 received Ad26.COV2.S at low or high dose, single or two shots; about 5 received placebo; per-sample allocation not given. For vaccine and placebo recipients, the sequenced repertoires came from samples collected on day 63 after the first injection. In Cohort 1b, some 25 adults aged 18-55 years were enrolled at a single site in Boston, USA, between 29 July and 7 August 2020. Ad26.COV2.S was a replication-incompetent adenovirus type 26 vector expressing a prefusion-stabilized SARS-CoV-2 spike protein from the original Wuhan strain. As for this clone: Its antigen has not been determined. Within one base of it there is no much larger clone, and no base qualities were kept.

Inclusive of the bounding cysteine and phenylalanine, the CDR3 is 15 residues long. The CDR3 DNA has 45 bases and is translated from base 1. In the germline V gene, CDR1 corresponds to SGHTA and CDR2 to FQGNSA. V loses 5 bases of germline sequence and J loses 6 bases, and the interval between the two ends is 17 bases. The immunoSEQ Assay was used to sequence TCRbeta CDR3 regions. After extraction, genomic DNA underwent amplification by bias-controlled multiplex PCR, followed by high-throughput sequencing. The authors' analysis ran thus. To quantify the absolute abundance of each unique TCRbeta CDR3 region, sequences were collapsed and filtered. T cell fraction was estimated by normalization of TCRbeta template counts to usable DNA, with usable DNA being measured through amplification of reference genes present in all nucleated cells. Repertoire TCRs were annotated as SARS-CoV-2-specific when V gene, CDR3 amino acid sequence and J gene were exactly matched to a known reactive TCR set. The reference SARS-CoV-2 TCR set came from MIRA and was filtered for enrichment in COVID-19-positive ImmuneCODE repertoires, removing public or cross-reactive TCRs. Using the MIRA antigens, annotated TCRs were further analysed by specific ORF or by position within an ORF. Breadth was defined as annotated unique rearrangements over total unique productive rearrangements; depth was the summed frequency of those rearrangements. Two-sided Wilcoxon rank-sum tests were used to compare TCR breadth between groups. What TCRdb holds here is the immuneACCESS table cut down to in-frame rearrangements. Part of the clones is not present; checked against another copy, under half of the missing clones reflect an unresolved V gene, and the others are unexplained. The V and J calls and clone size are taken from that table; D and trimming were inferred from the DNA. Counted in this sample were fewer than 800,000 clones; 80% to 90% of them appeared once. Approximately 1.5% of the sample is held by the ten biggest clonotypes.

Summary of the overall study and its limitations: Comparing responses between vaccine doses or regimens was not something the study was powered to do. After vaccination, spike-specific CD8+ and CD4+ T cell responses were reported to show substantial breadth. Ad26.COV2.S recipients had higher spike-specific TCR breadth than placebo recipients (P = 0.0014). Vaccine and placebo recipients had similar non-spike TCR breadth, a finding consistent with the vaccine containing only spike. The authors noted that the TCR breadth and depth analyses may have underestimated total T cell responses.

Sequenced material: peripheral blood, taken in a trial of Ad26.COV2.S vaccine versus placebo. This chain joins TRBV7-2 to TRBJ1-5, with no confidently assigned D gene. The TCR was taken from a person aged 18-65 years who received the Ad26.COV2.S COVID-19 vaccine or a placebo. Here is the DNA: TGTGCCAGCAGCCTCGATCCTAGTCTTGGTCAGCCCCAGCATTTT. The encoded protein is CASSLDPSLGQPQHF.